This TCR beta chain was recorded in a study of T cells after yellow fever vaccination. At the level of the study: Preparation used SMART-Seq v4 Ultra Low Input for the low-cell-number fractions.

This clonotype was picked up many times. Its specificity is not known. V lost 5 bases and J lost 9, with 16 bases in between. The CDR3 sequence is 14 residues long. Looked up from germline, CDR1 is SEHNR and CDR2 is FQNEAQ (reference sequence). Notes on the study in general: Among primary-vaccination clones, most reappeared after the booster, at 95% to 96% for CD4 and more than 75% for CD8.

TCRdb re-derived calls from the 5' RACE reads in MiXCR, one entry per CDR3 protein. This table has 150,000 to 200,000 distinct CDR3 sequences, about 11% appearing once. This TCR was recovered from a man younger than 35 who received the YFV17D yellow fever vaccine. The sequences come from CD8+ T cells sorted from PBMCs, collected 15 days after the yellow fever booster vaccination. The V call is TRBV7-9, the J call TRBJ2-2; possible D gene TRBD2, 6 bases. CDR3 in amino acids: CASSRDSVVRELFF. CDR3 DNA: TGTGCCAGCAGCCGGGACTCAGTGGTGCGGGAGCTGTTTTTT. The full variable domain, with the rest looked up from reference TRBV7-9 and TRBJ2-2, is DTGVSQNPRHKITKRGQNVTFRCDPISEHNRLYWYRQTLGQGPEFLTYFQNEAQLEKSRLLSDRFSAERPKGSFSTLEIQRTEQGDSAMYLCASSRDSVVRELFFGEGSRLTVL.